In this sample, the clone carrying this T cell receptor beta chain turned up many times. The antigen is unknown. The CDR3 has 14 residues. The V and J ends lost 0 bases and 2 bases, in that order; junction bases with no gene match: 1. The data derive from a study of T-cell memory formation after mild COVID-19. TCRdb recomputed calls from the 5' RACE reads with MiXCR, one row per CDR3 protein. The table includes a few hundred thousand distinct CDR3 sequences, 20% to 25% detected once. General study findings and limits: Balance between CD4 and CD8 was seen in clones contracting day 15 to 85, and a CD4+ lean was seen in later expanders.

The J gene is TRBJ2-7, the V gene TRBV12-3 or TRBV12-4; TRBD2 aligns across 7 bases. The source material was PBMCs or a T cell subset sorted from them (not recorded which). The TCR originated in an adult woman who had mild COVID-19 (a few samples of this study predate the infection). Cell type and time point are not known. The CDR3 loop reads CASSLAGGAYEQYF. For the CDR3, the DNA is TGTGCCAGCAGTTTAGCGGGGGGGGCCTACGAGCAGTACTTC.